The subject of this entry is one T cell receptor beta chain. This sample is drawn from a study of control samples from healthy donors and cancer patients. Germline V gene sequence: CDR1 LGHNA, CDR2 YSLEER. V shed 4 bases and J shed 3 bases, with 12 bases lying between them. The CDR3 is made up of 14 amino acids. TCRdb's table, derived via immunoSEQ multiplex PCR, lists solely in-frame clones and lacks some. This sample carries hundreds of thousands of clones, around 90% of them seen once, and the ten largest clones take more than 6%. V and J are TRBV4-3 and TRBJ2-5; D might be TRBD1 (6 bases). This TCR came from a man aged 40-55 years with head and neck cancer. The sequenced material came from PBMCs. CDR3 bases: TGCGCCAGCAGCCGGGGAAGGGGGAAAGAGACCCAGTACTTC. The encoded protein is CASSRGRGKETQYF.